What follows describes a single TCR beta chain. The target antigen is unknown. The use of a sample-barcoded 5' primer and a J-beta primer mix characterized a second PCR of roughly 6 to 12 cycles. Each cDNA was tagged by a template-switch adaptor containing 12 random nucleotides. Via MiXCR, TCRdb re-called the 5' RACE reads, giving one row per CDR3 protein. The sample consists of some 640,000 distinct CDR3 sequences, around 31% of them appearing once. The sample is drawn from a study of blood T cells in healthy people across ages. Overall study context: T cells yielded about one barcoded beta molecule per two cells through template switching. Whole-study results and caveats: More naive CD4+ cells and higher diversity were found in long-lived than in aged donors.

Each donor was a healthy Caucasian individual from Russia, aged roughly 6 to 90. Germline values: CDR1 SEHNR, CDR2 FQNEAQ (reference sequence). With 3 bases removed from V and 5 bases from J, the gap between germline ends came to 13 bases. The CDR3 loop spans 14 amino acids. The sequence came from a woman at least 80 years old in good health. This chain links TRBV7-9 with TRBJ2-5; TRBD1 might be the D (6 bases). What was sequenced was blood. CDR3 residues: CASSLARGKETQYF. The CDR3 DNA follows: TGTGCCAGCAGCTTGGCTAGGGGGAAGGAGACCCAGTACTTC.